This TCR beta chain was captured by sequencing in a study of T cells in Graves' hyperthyroidism and ophthalmopathy. Regarding the study as a whole: Separation of ophthalmopathy from stable hyperthyroidism was achieved by a 13 V-J model.

This clonotype showed up many times. No antigen is known for it. Researchers took RNA transcripts and amplified the TCR beta CDR3 regions from them. The HTBI set primed first-round TCR CDR3 RT-PCR. TCRdb reprocessed the multiplex PCR reads with MiXCR, giving one entry per CDR3 protein. The sample comprises about 480,000 distinct CDR3 sequences, around 14% of which are singletons, and around a sixth rests with the top ten. The sequence was collected from a woman younger than 30 with Graves' hyperthyroidism. The sample consisted of blood.

The CDR3 here is CASSQGQGGLNEQFF. CDR3 DNA: TGTGCCAGCAGCCAAGGACAGGGTGGCCTAAATGAGCAGTTCTTC. The genes are TRBV14 and TRBJ2-1; TRBD1 aligns across 7 bases. The CDR3 is 15 amino acids. CDR1 SGHDN and CDR2 FVKESK come from the germline V gene. After removal of 1 base from V and 7 bases from J, the junction contained 7 bases not matched to a gene. The entire variable domain, with the rest obtained from reference TRBV14 and TRBJ2-1, is as follows: EAGVTQFPSHSVIEKGQTVTLRCDPISGHDNLYWYRRVMGKEIKFLLHFVKESKQDESGMPNNRFLAERTGGTYSTLKVQPAELEDSGVYFCASSQGQGGLNEQFFGPGTRLTVL.